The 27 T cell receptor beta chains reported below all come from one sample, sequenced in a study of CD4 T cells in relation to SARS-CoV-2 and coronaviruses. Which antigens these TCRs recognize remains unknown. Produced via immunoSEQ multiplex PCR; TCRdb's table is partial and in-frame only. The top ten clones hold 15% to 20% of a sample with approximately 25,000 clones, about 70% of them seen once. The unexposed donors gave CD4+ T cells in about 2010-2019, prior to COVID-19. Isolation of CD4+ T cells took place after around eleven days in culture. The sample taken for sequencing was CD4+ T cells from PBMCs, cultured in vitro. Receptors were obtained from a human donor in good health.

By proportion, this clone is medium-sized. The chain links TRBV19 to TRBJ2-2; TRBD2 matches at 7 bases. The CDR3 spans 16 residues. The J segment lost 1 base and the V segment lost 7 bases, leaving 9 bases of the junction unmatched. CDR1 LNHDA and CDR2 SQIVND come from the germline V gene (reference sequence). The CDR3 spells CASNSFAGENTGELFF. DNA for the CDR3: TGTGCCAGTAATTCTTTTGCGGGAGAGAACACCGGGGAGCTGTTTTTT.

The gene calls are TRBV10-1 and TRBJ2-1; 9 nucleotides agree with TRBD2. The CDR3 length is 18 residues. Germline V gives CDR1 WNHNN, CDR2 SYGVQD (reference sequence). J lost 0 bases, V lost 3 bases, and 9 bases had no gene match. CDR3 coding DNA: TGCGCCAGCAGTGATGGATCATTAGCGGGGGCCTCCTACAATGAGCAGTTCTTC. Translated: CASSDGSLAGASYNEQFF.

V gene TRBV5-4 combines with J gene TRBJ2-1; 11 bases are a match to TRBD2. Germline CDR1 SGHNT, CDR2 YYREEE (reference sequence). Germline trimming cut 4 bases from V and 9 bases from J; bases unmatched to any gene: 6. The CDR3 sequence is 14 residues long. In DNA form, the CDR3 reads TGTGCCAGCAGCATCAATAGCGGGAGGGGTGAGCAGTTCTTC. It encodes CASSINSGRGEQFF.

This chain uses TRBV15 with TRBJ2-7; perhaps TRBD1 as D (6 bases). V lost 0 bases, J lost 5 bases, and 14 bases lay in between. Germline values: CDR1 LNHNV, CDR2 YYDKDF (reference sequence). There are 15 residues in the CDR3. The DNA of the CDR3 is TGTGCCACCAGCAGAGATTGGGAGACAGGCAACGAGCAGTACTTC. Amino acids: CATSRDWETGNEQYF.

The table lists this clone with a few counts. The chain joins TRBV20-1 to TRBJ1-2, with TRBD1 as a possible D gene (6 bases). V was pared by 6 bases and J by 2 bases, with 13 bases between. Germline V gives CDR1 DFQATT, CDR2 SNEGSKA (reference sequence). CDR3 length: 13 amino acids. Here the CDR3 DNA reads TGCAGTGCCAGTCAACAGGGCAACTATGGCTACACCTTC. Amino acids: CSASQQGNYGYTF.

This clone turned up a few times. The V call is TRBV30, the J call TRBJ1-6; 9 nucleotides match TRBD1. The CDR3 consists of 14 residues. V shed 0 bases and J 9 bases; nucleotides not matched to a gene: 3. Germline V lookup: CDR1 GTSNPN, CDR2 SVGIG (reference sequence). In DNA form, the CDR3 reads TGTGCCTGGAGTGTCGACAGGGGGGGTTCACCCCTCCACTTT. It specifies CAWSVDRGGSPLHF.

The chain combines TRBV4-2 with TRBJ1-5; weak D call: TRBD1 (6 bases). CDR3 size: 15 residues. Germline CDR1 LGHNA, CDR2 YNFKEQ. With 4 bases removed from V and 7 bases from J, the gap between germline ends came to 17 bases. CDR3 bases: TGTGCCAGCAGCCCGGAGTGGGGGGGCGCCCAGCCCCAGCATTTT. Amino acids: CASSPEWGGAQPQHF.

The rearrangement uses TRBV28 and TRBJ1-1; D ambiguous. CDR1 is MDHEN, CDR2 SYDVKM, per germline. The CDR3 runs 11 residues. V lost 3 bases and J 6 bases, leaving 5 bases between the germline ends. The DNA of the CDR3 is TGTGCCAGCAGTTTTTTGTCTGAAGCTTTCTTT. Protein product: CASSFLSEAFF. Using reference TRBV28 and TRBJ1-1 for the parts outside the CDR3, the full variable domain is DVKVTQSSRYLVKRTGEKVFLECVQDMDHENMFWYRQDPGLGLRLIYFSYDVKMKEKGDIPEGYSVSREKKERFSLILESASTNQTSMYLCASSFLSEAFFGQGTRLTVV.

The CDR3 coding sequence is TGTGCCAGCAGTGGACAGGGGGACACCGGGGAGCTGTTTTTT. It encodes CASSGQGDTGELFF. J is TRBJ2-2 and V is TRBV25-1, with 9 bases lining up with TRBD1. CDR3 length: 14 amino acids. Germline V gives CDR1 MGHDK, CDR2 SYGVNS. Trimming removed 4 bases from V and 3 bases from J; junction bases left unmatched: 0.

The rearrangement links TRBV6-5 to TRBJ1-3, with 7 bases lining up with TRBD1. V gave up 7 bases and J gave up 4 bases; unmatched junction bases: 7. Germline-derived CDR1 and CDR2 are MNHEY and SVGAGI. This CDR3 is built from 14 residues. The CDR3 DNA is TGTGCCAGCACCCCCGGGACAGAAGGAAACACCATATATTTT. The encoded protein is CASTPGTEGNTIYF.

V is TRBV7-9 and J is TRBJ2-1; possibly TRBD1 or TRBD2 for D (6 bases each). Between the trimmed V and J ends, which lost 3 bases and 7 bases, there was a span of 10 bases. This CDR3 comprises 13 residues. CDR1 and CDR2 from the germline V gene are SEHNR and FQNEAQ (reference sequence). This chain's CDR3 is CASSLEGVNEQFF. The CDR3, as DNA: TGTGCCAGCAGCTTGGAGGGGGTAAATGAGCAGTTCTTC. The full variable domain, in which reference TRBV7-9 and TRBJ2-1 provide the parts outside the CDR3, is DTGVSQNPRHKITKRGQNVTFRCDPISEHNRLYWYRQTLGQGPEFLTYFQNEAQLEKSRLLSDRFSAERPKGSFSTLEIQRTEQGDSAMYLCASSLEGVNEQFFGPGTRLTVL.

CDR3 protein: CATSDFMSITQYF. CDR3 DNA: TGTGCCACCAGTGATTTTATGAGTATAACCCAGTACTTC. V is TRBV24-1 and J is TRBJ2-5; D is undetermined. Germline V CDR1 and CDR2: KGHDR, SFDVKD. V lost 1 base and J lost 8, with 10 bases in between. The CDR3 runs 13 residues.

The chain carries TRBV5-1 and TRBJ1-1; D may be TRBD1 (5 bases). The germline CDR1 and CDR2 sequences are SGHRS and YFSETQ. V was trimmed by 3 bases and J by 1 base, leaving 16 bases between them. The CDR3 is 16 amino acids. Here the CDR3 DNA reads TGCGCCAGCAGCTGGGGGAGCGGGGGGAGGAACACTGAAGCTTTCTTT. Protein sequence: CASSWGSGGRNTEAFF.

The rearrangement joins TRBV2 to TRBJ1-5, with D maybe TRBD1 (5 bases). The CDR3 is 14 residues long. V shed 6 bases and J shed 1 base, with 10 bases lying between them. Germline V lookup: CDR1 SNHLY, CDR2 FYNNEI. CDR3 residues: CASRGRVSNQPQHF. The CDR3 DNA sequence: TGTGCCAGCAGGGGCAGGGTGAGCAATCAGCCCCAGCATTTT.

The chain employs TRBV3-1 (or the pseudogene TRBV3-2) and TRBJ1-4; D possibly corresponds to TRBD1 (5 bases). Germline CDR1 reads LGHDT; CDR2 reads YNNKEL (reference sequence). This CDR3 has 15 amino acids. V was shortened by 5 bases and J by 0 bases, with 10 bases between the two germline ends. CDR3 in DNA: TGTGCCAGCAGCTGGGACCCTGCAACTAATGAAAAACTGTTTTTT. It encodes CASSWDPATNEKLFF.

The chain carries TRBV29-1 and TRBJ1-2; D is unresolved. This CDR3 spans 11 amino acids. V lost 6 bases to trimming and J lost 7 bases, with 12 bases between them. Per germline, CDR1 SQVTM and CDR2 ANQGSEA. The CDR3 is CSVLMTGGYTF. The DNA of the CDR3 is TGCAGCGTCTTGATGACGGGTGGCTACACCTTC.

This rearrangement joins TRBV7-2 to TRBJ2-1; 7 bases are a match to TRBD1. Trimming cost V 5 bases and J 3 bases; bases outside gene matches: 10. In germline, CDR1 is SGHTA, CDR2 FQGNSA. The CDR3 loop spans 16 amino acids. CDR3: CASSHKRDRDYNEQFF. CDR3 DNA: TGTGCCAGCAGCCACAAAAGAGACAGGGACTACAATGAGCAGTTCTTC.

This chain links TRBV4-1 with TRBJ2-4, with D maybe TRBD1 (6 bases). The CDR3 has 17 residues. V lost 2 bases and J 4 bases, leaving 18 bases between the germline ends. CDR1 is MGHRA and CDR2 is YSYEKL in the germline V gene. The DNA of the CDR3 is TGCGCCAGCAGCCAACTTCCGACAACAGGGCCGAAAAACATTCAGTACTTC. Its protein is CASSQLPTTGPKNIQYF.

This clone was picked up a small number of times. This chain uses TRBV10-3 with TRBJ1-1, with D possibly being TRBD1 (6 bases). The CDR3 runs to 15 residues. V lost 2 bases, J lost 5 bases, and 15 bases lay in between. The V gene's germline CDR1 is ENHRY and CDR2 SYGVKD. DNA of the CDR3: TGTGCCATCAGTGAGCTGGCAGGGGCCAATACTGAAGCTTTCTTT. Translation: CAISELAGANTEAFF.

The CDR3 here is CASSLGLGNEQFF. DNA of the CDR3: TGTGCCAGCAGCCTTGGCTTAGGCAATGAGCAGTTCTTC. The J gene is TRBJ2-1, the V gene TRBV11-2; no clear D. CDR1 SGHAT and CDR2 FQNNGV come from the germline V gene. This CDR3 has 13 residues. With 5 bases removed from V and 6 bases from J, the gap between germline ends came to 11 bases.

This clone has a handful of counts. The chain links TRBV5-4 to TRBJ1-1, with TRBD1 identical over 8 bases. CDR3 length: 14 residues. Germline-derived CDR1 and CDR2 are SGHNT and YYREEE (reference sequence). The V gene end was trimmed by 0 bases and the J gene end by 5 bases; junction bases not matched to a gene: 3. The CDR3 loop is CASSLDRGSTEAFF. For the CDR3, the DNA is TGTGCCAGCAGCTTGGACAGGGGGAGTACTGAAGCTTTCTTT.

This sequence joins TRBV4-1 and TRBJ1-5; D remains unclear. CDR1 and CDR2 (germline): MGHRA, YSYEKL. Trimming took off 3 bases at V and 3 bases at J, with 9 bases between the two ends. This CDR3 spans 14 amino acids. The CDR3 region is CASSHLRDNQPQHF. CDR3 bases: TGCGCCAGCAGCCACCTTCGGGACAATCAGCCCCAGCATTTT.

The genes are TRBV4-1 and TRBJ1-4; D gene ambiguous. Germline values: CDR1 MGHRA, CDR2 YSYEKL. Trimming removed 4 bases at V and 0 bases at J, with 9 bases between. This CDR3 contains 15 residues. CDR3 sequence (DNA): TGCGCCAGCAGCCCTCAGGAAACAACTAATGAAAAACTGTTTTTT. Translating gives CASSPQETTNEKLFF.

For the CDR3, the DNA is TGTGCCAGCAGCAACTCCGGGACAGGACACAATCAGCCCCAGCATTTT. Protein sequence: CASSNSGTGHNQPQHF. V usage is TRBV27 and J usage is TRBJ1-5, with 8 positions matching TRBD1. V lost 6 bases to trimming and J lost 3 bases; unmatched junction nucleotides: 10. The germline CDR1 and CDR2 sequences are MNHEY and SMNVEV (reference sequence). The CDR3 is 16 amino acids.

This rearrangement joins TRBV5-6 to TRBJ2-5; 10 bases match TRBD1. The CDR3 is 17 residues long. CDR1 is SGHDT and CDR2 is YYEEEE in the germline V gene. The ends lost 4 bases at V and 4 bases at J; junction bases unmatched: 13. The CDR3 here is CASSEVSGTGVRETQYF. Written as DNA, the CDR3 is TGTGCCAGCAGCGAAGTCTCCGGGACAGGGGTTCGAGAGACCCAGTACTTC. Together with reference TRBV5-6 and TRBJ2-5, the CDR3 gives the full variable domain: DAGVTQSPTHLIKTRGQQVTLRCSPKSGHDTVSWYQQALGQGPQFIFQYYEEEERQRGNFPDRFSGHQFPNYSSELNVNALLLGDSALYLCASSEVSGTGVRETQYFGPGTRLLVL.

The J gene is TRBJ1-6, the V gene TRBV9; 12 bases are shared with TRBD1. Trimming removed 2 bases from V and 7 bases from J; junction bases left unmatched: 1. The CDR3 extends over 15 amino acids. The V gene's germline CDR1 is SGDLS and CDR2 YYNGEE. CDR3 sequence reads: CASSVGTGGNSPLHF. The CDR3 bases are TGTGCCAGCAGCGTCGGGACAGGGGGCAATTCACCCCTCCACTTT.

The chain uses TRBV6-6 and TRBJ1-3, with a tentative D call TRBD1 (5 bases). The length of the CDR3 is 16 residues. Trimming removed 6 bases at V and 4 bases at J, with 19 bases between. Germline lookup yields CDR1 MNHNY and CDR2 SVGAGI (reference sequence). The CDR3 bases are TGTGCCAGCAGCCAAAAAGGGGACGTACTCGGAAACACCATATATTTT. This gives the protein CASSQKGDVLGNTIYF.